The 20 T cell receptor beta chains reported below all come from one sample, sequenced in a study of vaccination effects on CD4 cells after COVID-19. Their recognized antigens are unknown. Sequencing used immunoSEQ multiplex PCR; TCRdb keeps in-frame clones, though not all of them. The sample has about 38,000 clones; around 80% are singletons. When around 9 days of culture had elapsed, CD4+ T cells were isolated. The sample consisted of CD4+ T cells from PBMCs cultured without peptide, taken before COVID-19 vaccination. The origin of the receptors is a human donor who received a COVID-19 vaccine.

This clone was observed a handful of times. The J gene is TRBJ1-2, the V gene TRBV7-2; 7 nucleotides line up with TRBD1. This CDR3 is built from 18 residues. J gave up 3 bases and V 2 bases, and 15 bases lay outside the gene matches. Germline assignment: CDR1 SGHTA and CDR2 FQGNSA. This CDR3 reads CASSLRFWGRQGDYGYTF. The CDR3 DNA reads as TGTGCCAGCAGCTTAAGGTTCTGGGGTCGGCAGGGGGACTATGGCTACACCTTC.

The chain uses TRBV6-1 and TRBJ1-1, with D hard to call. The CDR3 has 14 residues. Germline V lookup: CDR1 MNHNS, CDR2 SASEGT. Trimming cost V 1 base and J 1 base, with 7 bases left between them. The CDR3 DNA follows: TGTGCCAGCAGTGAAGGGCCGACGAACACTGAAGCTTTCTTT. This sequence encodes CASSEGPTNTEAFF.

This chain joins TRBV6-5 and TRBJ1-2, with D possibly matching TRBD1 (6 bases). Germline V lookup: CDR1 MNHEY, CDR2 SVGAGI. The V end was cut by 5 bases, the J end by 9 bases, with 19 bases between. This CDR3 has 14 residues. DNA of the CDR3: TGTGCCAGCAGTCCCTCAGGGGAACATGGTAGCTACACCTTC. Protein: CASSPSGEHGSYTF.

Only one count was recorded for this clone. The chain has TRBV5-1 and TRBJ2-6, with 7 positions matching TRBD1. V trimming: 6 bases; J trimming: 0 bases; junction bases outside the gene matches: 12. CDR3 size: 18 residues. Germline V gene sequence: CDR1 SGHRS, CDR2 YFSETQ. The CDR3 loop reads CASTLGDSLFSGANVLTF. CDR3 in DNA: TGCGCCAGCACCCTCGGGGACAGTCTCTTCTCTGGGGCCAACGTCCTGACTTTC.

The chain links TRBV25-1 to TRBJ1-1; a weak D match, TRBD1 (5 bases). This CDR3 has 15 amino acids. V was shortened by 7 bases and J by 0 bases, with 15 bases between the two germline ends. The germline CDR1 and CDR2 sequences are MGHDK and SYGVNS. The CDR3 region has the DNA TGTGCCAGCAAAGGCCAGGGCGGCGTGAACACTGAAGCTTTCTTT. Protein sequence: CASKGQGGVNTEAFF.

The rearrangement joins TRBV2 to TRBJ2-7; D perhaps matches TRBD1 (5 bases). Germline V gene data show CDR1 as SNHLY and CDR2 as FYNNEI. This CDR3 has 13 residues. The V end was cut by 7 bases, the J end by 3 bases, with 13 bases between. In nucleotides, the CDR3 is TGTGCCAGCATGCGAGACAGAAACTACGAGCAGTACGTC. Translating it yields CASMRDRNYEQYV.

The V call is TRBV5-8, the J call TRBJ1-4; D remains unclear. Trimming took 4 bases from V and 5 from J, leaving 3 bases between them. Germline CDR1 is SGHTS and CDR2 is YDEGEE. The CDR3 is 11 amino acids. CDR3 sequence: CASSRNEKLFF. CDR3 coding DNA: TGTGCCAGCAGCCGGAATGAAAAACTGTTTTTT.

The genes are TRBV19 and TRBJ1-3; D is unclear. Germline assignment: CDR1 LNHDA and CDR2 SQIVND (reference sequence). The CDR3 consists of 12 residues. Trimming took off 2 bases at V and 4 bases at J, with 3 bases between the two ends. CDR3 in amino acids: CASSILGNTIYF. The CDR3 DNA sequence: TGTGCCAGTAGTATACTGGGAAACACCATATATTTT.

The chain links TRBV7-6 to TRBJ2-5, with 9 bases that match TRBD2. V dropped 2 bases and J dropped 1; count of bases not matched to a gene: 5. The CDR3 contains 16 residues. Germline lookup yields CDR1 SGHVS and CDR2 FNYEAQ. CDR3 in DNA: TGTGCCAGCAGCTTATTGGTAGCGGGGGTCCAAGAGACCCAGTACTTC. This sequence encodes CASSLLVAGVQETQYF.

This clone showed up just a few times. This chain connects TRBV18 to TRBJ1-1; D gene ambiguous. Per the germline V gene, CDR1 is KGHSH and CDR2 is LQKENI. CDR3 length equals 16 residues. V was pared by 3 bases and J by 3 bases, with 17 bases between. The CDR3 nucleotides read TGTGCCAGCTCACCTGCGGCGGCCGGGTATGACACTGAAGCTTTCTTT. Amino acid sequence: CASSPAAAGYDTEAFF.

The CDR3 region is CASRPSTSGGPNTGELFF. CDR3 DNA: TGTGCCAGTAGGCCATCGACTAGCGGGGGCCCGAACACCGGGGAGCTGTTTTTT. V is TRBV19 and J is TRBJ2-2; 12 nucleotides match TRBD2. The CDR3 is 18 amino acids. Germline lookup yields CDR1 LNHDA and CDR2 SQIVND (reference sequence). Trimming removed 6 bases from V and 0 bases from J; junction bases left unmatched: 8.

This CDR3 is CASSLALTSGGTYNEQFF. The CDR3 DNA sequence: TGCGCCAGCAGCTTGGCCCTAACTAGCGGGGGGACCTACAATGAGCAGTTCTTC. The chain links TRBV5-1 to TRBJ2-1; TRBD2 matches 12 bases. The CDR3 is made up of 18 amino acids. Looked up from germline, CDR1 is SGHRS and CDR2 is YFSETQ. V shed 0 bases, J shed 2 bases, and the junction held 6 bases outside the gene matches.

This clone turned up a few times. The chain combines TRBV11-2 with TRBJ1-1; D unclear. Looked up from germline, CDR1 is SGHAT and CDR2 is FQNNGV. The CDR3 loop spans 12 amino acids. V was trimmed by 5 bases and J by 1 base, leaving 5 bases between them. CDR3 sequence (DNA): TGTGCCAGCAGCCACAGGAACACTGAAGCTTTCTTT. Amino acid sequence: CASSHRNTEAFF.

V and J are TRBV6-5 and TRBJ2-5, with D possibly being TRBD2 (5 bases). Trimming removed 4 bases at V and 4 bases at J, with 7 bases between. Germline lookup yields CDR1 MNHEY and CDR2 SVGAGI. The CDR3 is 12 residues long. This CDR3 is CASSSGLETQYF. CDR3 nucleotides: TGTGCCAGCAGTTCCGGACTAGAGACCCAGTACTTC.

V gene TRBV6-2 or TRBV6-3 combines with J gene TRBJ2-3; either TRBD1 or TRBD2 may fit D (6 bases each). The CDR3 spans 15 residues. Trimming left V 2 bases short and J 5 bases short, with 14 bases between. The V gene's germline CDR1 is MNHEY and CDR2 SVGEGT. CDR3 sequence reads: CASSYVSQGLDTQYF. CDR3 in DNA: TGTGCCAGCAGTTACGTATCACAGGGACTAGATACGCAGTATTTT.

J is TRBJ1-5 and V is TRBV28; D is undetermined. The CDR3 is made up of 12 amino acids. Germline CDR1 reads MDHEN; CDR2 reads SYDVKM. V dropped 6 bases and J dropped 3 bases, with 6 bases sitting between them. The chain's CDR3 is CASRPPNQPQHF. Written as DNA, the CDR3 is TGTGCCAGCAGGCCTCCCAATCAGCCCCAGCATTTT.

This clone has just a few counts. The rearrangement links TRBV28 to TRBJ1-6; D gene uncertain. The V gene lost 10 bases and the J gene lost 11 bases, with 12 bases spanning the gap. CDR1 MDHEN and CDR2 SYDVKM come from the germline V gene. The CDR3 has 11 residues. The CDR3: CAILGRPPLHF. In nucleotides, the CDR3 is TGTGCCATCCTGGGGAGGCCACCCCTCCACTTT. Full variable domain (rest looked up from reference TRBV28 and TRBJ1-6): DVKVTQSSRYLVKRTGEKVFLECVQDMDHENMFWYRQDPGLGLRLIYFSYDVKMKEKGDIPEGYSVSREKKERFSLILESASTNQTSMYLCAILGRPPLHFGNGTRLTVT.

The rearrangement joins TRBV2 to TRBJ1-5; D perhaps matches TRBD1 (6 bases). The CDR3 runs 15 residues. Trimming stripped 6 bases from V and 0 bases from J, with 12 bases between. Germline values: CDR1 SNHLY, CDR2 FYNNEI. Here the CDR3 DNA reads TGTGCCAGCAGGGGGGGACACCTTAGCAATCAGCCCCAGCATTTT. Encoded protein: CASRGGHLSNQPQHF.

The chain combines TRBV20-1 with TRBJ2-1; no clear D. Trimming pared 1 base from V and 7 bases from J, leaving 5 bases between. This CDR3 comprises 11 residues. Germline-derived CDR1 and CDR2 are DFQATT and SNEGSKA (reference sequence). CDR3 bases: TGCAGTGCTAGAGCTCAGAATGAGCAGTTCTTC. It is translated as CSARAQNEQFF.

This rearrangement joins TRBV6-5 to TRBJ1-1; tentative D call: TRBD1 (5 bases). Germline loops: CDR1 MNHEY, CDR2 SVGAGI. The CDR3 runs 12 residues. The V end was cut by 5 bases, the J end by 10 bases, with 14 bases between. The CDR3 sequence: CASSTPTAGAFF. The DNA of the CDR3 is TGTGCCAGCAGTACTCCGACAGCGGGAGCTTTCTTT.